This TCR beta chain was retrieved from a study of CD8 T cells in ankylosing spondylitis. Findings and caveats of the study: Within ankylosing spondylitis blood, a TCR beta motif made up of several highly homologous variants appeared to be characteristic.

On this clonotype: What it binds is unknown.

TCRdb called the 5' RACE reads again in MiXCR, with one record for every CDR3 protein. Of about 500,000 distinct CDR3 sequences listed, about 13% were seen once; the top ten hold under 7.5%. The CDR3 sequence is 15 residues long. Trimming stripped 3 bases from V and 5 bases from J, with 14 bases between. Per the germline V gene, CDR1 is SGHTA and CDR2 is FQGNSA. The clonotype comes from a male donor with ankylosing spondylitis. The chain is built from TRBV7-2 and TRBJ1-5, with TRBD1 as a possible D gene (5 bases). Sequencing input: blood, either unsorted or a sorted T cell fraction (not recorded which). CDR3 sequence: CASSLRTGGDQPQHF. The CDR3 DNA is TGTGCCAGCAGCTTGAGGACTGGGGGGGATCAGCCCCAGCATTTT.